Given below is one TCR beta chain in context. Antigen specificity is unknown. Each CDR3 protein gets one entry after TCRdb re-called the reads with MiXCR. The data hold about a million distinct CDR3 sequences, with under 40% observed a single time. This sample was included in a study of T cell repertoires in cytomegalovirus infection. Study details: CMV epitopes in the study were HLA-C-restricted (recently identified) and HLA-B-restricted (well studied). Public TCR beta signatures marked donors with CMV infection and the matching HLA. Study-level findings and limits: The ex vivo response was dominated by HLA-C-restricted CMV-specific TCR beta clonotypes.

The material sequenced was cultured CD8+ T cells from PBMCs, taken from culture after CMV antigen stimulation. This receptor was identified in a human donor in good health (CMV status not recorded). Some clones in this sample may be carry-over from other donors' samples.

The CDR3 sequence is CASSSITSQGPGELFF. The CDR3 DNA is TGCGCCAGCAGCTCTATTACCTCCCAGGGCCCCGGGGAGCTGTTTTTT. V is TRBV5-1 and J is TRBJ2-2; possible D gene TRBD1, 5 bases. Trimming removed 3 bases at V and 6 bases at J, with 18 bases between. Germline-derived CDR1 and CDR2 are SGHRS and YFSETQ. CDR3 size: 16 residues.